The source of this T cell receptor (beta chain) is a study of OX40 agonist ivuxolimab in advanced cancers. Study conclusions and caveats: At 0.1 to 3.0 mg/kg, clonal expansion of CD4+ and CD8+ blood T cells had occurred by week 6.

Germline V gene lookup returns CDR1 SEHNR and CDR2 FQNEAQ (reference sequence). Trimming removed 1 base at V and 8 bases at J, with 6 bases between. The CDR3 totals 12 residues. This clone was observed a handful of times. Its antigen is unidentified. The protocol was immunoSEQ multiplex PCR, while the TCRdb copy is restricted to in-frame clones and leaves out a portion. This sample has under 75,000 clones, with 65% to 90% found just once. This specimen was CD4+ or CD8+ T cells sorted from blood, taken in a trial of the OX40 agonist ivuxolimab. The V and J genes are TRBV7-9 and TRBJ2-1; D is uncertain. The TCR sequence derives from an adult with an advanced solid tumor such as melanoma, head and neck, liver or kidney cancer. The CDR3 here is CASSLGSDEQFF. In DNA, the CDR3 is TGTGCCAGCAGCTTAGGGTCCGATGAGCAGTTCTTC.